Listed below are T cell receptor beta chains from one sample, sequenced in a study of response to subunit inactivated influenza vaccine. MiXCR was run by TCRdb on the RT-PCR reads, yielding one entry per CDR3 protein. Among some 160,000 distinct CDR3 sequences, under 13% were seen once, and the ten largest hold around 12%. The sample here was non-naive T cells sorted from PBMCs, taken more than 35 days after vaccination. These receptors originate from a man aged 50-60 years who received an inactivated influenza vaccine. Both conserved end residues are part of each CDR3. Fields, in order: D gene, clone size, V gene, J gene, CDR3 protein. D genes are given only for firm matches. Part of the rows lack a size; the others show once, few, many or a class for expanded clones.

.	many	TRBV14	TRBJ2-2	CASSQINANTGELFF
.	many	TRBV5-1	TRBJ2-2	CASSLGISNTGELFF
.	.	TRBV28	TRBJ1-1	CASSFFGYTEAFF
.	many	TRBV4-3	TRBJ1-5	CASSQVWGSNQPQHF
.	many	TRBV10-3	TRBJ2-7	CAISEQGYEQYF
TRBD1	few	TRBV29-1	TRBJ1-2	CSVGEAGGLGYTF
TRBD2	few	TRBV20-1	TRBJ2-7	CSASNLAGAQAYEQYF
TRBD1	.	TRBV11-1	TRBJ1-1	CASSPTGANTEAFF
TRBD1	.	TRBV5-5	TRBJ2-3	CASSGGQGADTQYF
TRBD1	.	TRBV13	TRBJ1-2	CASSSRGLTRGGYTF
.	many	TRBV6-1	TRBJ2-3	CASRVRYPDTQYF
TRBD1	many	TRBV6-1	TRBJ1-6	CASRPPGQQNSPLHF
TRBD2	few	TRBV12-3/TRBV12-4	TRBJ2-2	CASSLSGGTNTGELFF
.	many	TRBV4-3	TRBJ2-1	CASSLTAYNEQFF
.	.	TRBV3-1	TRBJ2-2	CASSPGYGTGELFF
.	few	TRBV15	TRBJ1-5	CATSSGRSNQPQHF
TRBD2	.	TRBV5-5	TRBJ2-5	CASSSPGVAGGVETQYF
TRBD1	.	TRBV6-1	TRBJ1-6	CASTVIDRVDPDSPLHF
TRBD1	few	TRBV4-2	TRBJ1-5	CASSRDREARQPQHF
.	few	TRBV6-5	TRBJ2-7	CASSSRQDRSYEQYF
.	few	TRBV11-2	TRBJ2-7	CASSLGWGNEQYF
.	.	TRBV6-4	TRBJ1-1	CASSDEAGVIDLQGRDTEAFF
TRBD1	.	TRBV6-5	TRBJ1-1	CASSYAGGRNTEAFF
.	few	TRBV10-3	TRBJ2-3	CAITRSSTDTQYF
.	many	TRBV5-5	TRBJ1-6	CASSPERGPLHF
TRBD2	.	TRBV6-5	TRBJ2-7	CASSYSGLAGGEQYF
.	many	TRBV7-9	TRBJ2-3	CASSLERDTQYF
.	.	TRBV28	TRBJ1-1	CASTLTKWAGGTEAFF